This T cell receptor (beta chain) derives from a study of T cells in tumors after PD-1 blockade. On the study more broadly: Prior checkpoint blockade, systemic immunosuppressant use, or anti-cancer therapy within 4 weeks excluded patients. Mean per blood sample: about 110,000 templates (roughly 22,000-257,772), around 38,000 unique clonotypes. Treatment was either pembrolizumab 200 mg every 3 weeks or cemiplimab 350 mg every 2 weeks. General study points: About 41% of tumor TCR clonotypes were also found in blood.

The protocol was immunoSEQ multiplex PCR, while the TCRdb copy is restricted to in-frame clones and leaves out a portion. The sample includes around 34,000 clones, approximately 70% of them seen just once. Germline V gene sequence: CDR1 LNHDA, CDR2 SQIVND (reference sequence). The CDR3 loop spans 14 amino acids. With 5 bases removed from V and 6 bases from J, the gap between germline ends came to 14 bases. Regarding this clone: The antigen is not known.

This specimen was PBMCs, taken after anti-PD-1 treatment. The receptor was isolated from a human donor with basal cell carcinoma. This chain joins TRBV19 and TRBJ1-5, with D possibly matching TRBD1 (5 bases). CDR3 DNA: TGTGCCAGTAGTCAACCGGGCGGGGGTCAGCCCCAGCATTTT. Amino acid sequence: CASSQPGGGQPQHF.